This section outlines one TCR beta chain sequence together with its context. The data derive from a study of control samples from healthy donors and cancer patients. Only in-frame clones appear in the TCRdb table, and some are missing; sequencing was by immunoSEQ multiplex PCR. The sample has 100,000 to 150,000 clones; 85% to 95% are singletons. V lost 4 bases to trimming and J lost 1 base; unmatched junction nucleotides: 5. The CDR3 runs 15 residues. From germline, CDR1 is MNHEY and CDR2 SVGEGT. Sequencing was carried out using PBMCs. V gene TRBV6-2 or TRBV6-3 combines with J gene TRBJ2-7; TRBD1 matches at 9 bases. The origin of this receptor is a man older than 75 with head and neck cancer. The DNA for the CDR3 is TGTGCCAGCAGTTTACAGGGGGCTCCTTCCTACGAGCAGTACTTC. As protein: CASSLQGAPSYEQYF.